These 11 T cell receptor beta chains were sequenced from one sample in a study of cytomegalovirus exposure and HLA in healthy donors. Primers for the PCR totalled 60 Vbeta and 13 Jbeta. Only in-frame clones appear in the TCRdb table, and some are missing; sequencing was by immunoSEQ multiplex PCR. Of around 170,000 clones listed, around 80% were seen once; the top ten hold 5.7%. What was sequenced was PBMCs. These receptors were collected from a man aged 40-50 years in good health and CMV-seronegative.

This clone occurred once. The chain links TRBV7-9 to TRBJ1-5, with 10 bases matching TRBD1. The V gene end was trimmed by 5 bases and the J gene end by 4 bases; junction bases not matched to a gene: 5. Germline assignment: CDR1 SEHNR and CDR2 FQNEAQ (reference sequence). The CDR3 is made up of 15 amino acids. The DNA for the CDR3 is TGTGCCAGCAGCCCGGGACAGGGGATAAATCAGCCCCAGCATTTT. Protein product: CASSPGQGINQPQHF.

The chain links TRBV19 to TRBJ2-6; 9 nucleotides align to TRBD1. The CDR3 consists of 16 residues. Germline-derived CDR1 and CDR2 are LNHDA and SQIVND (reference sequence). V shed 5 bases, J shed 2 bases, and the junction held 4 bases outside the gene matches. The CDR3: CASSLTGGAGANVLTF. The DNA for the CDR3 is TGTGCCAGTAGTCTTACAGGGGGCGCTGGGGCCAACGTCCTGACTTTC.

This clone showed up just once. The CDR3 DNA follows: TGTGCCAGCAGTGAAACCCAGGGCTTAGGCCACGAGCAGTACTTC. This sequence encodes CASSETQGLGHEQYF. The J gene is TRBJ2-7, the V gene TRBV6-1, with D maybe TRBD1 (5 bases). V was clipped by 2 bases and J by 5 bases, with 16 bases between them. The length of the CDR3 is 15 residues. Germline V CDR1 and CDR2: MNHNS, SASEGT.

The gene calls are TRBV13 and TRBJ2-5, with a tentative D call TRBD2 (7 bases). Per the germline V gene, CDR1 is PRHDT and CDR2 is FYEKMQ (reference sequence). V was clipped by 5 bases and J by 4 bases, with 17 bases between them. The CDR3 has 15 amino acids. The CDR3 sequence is CASSQRLARGETQYF. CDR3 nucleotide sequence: TGTGCCAGCAGCCAAAGACTAGCCAGGGGAGAGACCCAGTACTTC.

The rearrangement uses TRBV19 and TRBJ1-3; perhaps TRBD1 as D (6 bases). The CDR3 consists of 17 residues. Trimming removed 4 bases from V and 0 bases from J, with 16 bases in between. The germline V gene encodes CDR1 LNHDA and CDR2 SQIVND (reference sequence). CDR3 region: CASSSRTVGASGNTIYF. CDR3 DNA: TGTGCCAGTAGTAGCCGGACAGTCGGAGCCTCTGGAAACACCATATATTTT.

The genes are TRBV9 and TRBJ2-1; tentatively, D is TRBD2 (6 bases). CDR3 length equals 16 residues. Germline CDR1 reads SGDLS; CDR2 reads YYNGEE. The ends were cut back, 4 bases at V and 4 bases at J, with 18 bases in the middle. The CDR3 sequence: CASSHSEGFLYNEQFF. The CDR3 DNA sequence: TGTGCCAGCAGCCACTCGGAGGGTTTTTTATACAATGAGCAGTTCTTC.

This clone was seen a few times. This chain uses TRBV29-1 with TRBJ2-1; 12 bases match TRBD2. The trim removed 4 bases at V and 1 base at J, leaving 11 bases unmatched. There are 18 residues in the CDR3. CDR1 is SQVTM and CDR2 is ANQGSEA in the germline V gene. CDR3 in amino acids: CSVGRASGGAMSYNEQFF. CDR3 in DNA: TGCAGCGTTGGCCGGGCTAGCGGGGGGGCCATGTCCTACAATGAGCAGTTCTTC.

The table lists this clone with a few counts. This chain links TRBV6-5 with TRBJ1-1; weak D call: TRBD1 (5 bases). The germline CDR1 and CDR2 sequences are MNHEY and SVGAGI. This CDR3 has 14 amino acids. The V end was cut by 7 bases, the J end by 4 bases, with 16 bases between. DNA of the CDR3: TGTGCCAGCATTAATCCGGGGGGGACCACTGAAGCTTTCTTT. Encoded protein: CASINPGGTTEAFF.

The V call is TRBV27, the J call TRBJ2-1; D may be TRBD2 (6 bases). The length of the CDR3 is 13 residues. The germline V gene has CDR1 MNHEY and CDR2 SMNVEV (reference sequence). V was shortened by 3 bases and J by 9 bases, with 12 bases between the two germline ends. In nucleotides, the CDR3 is TGTGCCAGCAGTTTTTTAGAAGCGGGTGAGCAGTTCTTC. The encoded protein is CASSFLEAGEQFF.

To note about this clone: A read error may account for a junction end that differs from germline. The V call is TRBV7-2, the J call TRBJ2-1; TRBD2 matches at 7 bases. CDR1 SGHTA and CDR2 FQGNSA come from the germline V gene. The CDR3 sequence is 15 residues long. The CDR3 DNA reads TGTGCCAGCACTGCGGGAGTTCCATCCTACAATGAGCAGCTCTTC. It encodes CASTAGVPSYNEQLF.

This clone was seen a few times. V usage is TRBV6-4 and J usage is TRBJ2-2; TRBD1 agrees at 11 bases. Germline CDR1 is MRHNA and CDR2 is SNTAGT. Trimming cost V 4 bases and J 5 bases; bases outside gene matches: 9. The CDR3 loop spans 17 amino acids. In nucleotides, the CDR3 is TGTGCCAGCAGTGCCTTCGGGACAGGGGGAAGAACCGGGGAGCTGTTTTTT. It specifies CASSAFGTGGRTGELFF.